Each of the 26 T cell receptor beta chains below was sequenced from the same sample in a study of CD8 T cells in ankylosing spondylitis. Study observations and caveats: What appeared characteristic of ankylosing spondylitis blood was a TCR beta motif of 7 or 8 highly homologous variants.

Antigens for these TCRs are unknown. TCRdb recomputed calls from the 5' RACE reads with MiXCR, one row per CDR3 protein. The table shows about 700,000 distinct CDR3 sequences, with roughly 19% occurring only once. Sequencing used blood, either unsorted or a sorted T cell fraction (not recorded which). The receptors were sampled from a male donor with ankylosing spondylitis.

V usage is TRBV29-1 and J usage is TRBJ2-1; D unclear. V was trimmed by 6 bases and J by 2 bases, leaving 17 bases between them. Germline CDR1 SQVTM, CDR2 ANQGSEA. The CDR3 sequence is 15 residues long. The CDR3 is CSVPLAQRPYNEQFF. CDR3 coding DNA: TGCAGCGTCCCCCTCGCCCAGAGGCCCTACAATGAGCAGTTCTTC.

V usage is TRBV7-9 and J usage is TRBJ2-2; D is unresolved. Trimming shortened V by 7 bases and J by 5 bases, and 11 bases separated the two germline ends. Germline CDR1 and CDR2: SEHNR and FQNEAQ (reference sequence). CDR3 length equals 13 residues. The CDR3 here is CASTGRLTGELFF. The CDR3 coding sequence is TGTGCCAGCACCGGACGGCTTACCGGGGAGCTGTTTTTT.

The chain recombines TRBV4-1 with TRBJ1-5; D is undetermined. Germline loops: CDR1 MGHRA, CDR2 YSYEKL. V was trimmed by 0 bases and J by 4 bases, leaving 16 bases between them. The CDR3 spans 17 residues. CDR3 DNA: TGCGCCAGCAGCCAAGATATTGCCCCTGCGCCGAATCAGCCCCAGCATTTT. Encoded protein: CASSQDIAPAPNQPQHF.

The CDR3 sequence is CSAKSGRGTEAFF. For the CDR3, the DNA is TGCAGTGCTAAGTCAGGGCGGGGCACTGAAGCTTTCTTT. This chain links TRBV20-1 with TRBJ1-1, with a weak D call TRBD1 (5 bases). The CDR3 contains 13 residues. Trimming shortened V by 4 bases and J by 4 bases, and 13 bases separated the two germline ends. Germline V gene data show CDR1 as DFQATT and CDR2 as SNEGSKA (reference sequence).

The chain employs TRBV13 and TRBJ2-7; TRBD1 matches at 9 bases. V lost 4 bases, J lost 5 bases, and 6 bases stayed unmatched. The CDR3 totals 14 residues. Germline values: CDR1 PRHDT, CDR2 FYEKMQ (reference sequence). In DNA form, the CDR3 reads TGTGCCAGCAGCTCGACAGGGGGAAGGGACGAGCAGTACTTC. Protein sequence: CASSSTGGRDEQYF.

This chain links TRBV7-3 with TRBJ2-2; 7 bases are a match to TRBD1. Germline CDR1 reads SGHTA; CDR2 reads FQGTGA. CDR3 length equals 16 residues. V was clipped by 5 bases and J by 1 base; unmatched bases: 7. CDR3 sequence reads: CASSPFGQENTGELFF. CDR3 nucleotides: TGTGCCAGCAGCCCATTCGGACAGGAGAACACCGGGGAGCTGTTTTTT.

The chain carries TRBV20-1 and TRBJ2-2; possible D gene TRBD1, 5 bases. V was shortened by 3 bases and J by 6 bases, with 11 bases between the two germline ends. The CDR3 has 13 amino acids. Germline lookup yields CDR1 DFQATT and CDR2 SNEGSKA (reference sequence). The CDR3 region is CSASPRVPGELFF. The CDR3 DNA is TGCAGTGCTAGCCCCAGGGTTCCCGGGGAGCTGTTTTTT.

The CDR3 here is CASSPGVNDGYTF. The DNA for the CDR3 is TGTGCCAGCTCGCCAGGGGTGAACGATGGCTACACCTTC. V usage is TRBV18 and J usage is TRBJ1-2, with a possible D match to TRBD1 (6 bases). The CDR3 spans 13 residues. The V end lost 6 bases, the J end lost 6 bases, and 14 bases lay between the germline ends. Germline V gene data show CDR1 as KGHSH and CDR2 as LQKENI.

A few counts support this clonotype. This sequence joins TRBV10-3 and TRBJ2-1, with 10 bases identical to TRBD1. The trim removed 3 bases at V and 8 bases at J, leaving 4 bases unmatched. This CDR3 contains 14 residues. From germline, CDR1 is ENHRY and CDR2 SYGVKD. CDR3 in DNA: TGTGCCATCAGTGACGGACAGGGGGACGATGAGCAGTTCTTC. Translated: CAISDGQGDDEQFF.

Sample share makes this clonotype medium-sized. J is TRBJ2-3 and V is TRBV29-1; D tentatively reads TRBD1 or TRBD2 (5 bases each). The CDR3 is made up of 14 amino acids. The V and J ends lost 6 bases and 3 bases respectively, with 16 bases between them. Looked up from germline, CDR1 is SQVTM and CDR2 is ANQGSEA. CDR3 nucleotides: TGCAGCGTCCGGGACCTCGGGGAAACAGATACGCAGTATTTT. As protein: CSVRDLGETDTQYF.

This clonotype was counted a few times. This chain links TRBV4-1 with TRBJ2-2, with a weak D call TRBD1 (6 bases). This CDR3 has 18 amino acids. The germline CDR1 and CDR2 sequences are MGHRA and YSYEKL. Trimming shortened V by 1 base and J by 4 bases, and 19 bases separated the two germline ends. The CDR3 sequence: CASSQVLANRAGTGELFF. The CDR3 DNA reads TGCGCCAGCAGCCAAGTTTTGGCCAACAGGGCTGGCACCGGGGAGCTGTTTTTT.

This clonotype was observed at least ten times. The CDR3 region has the DNA TGTGCCAGCAGCCCACTTGATCTCGTAGATACGCAGTATTTT. It translates to CASSPLDLVDTQYF. J is TRBJ2-3 and V is TRBV5-4; D gene ambiguous. The germline V and J ends were trimmed by 4 bases and 5 bases, with 14 bases remaining between them. The CDR3 runs 14 residues. Looked up from germline, CDR1 is SGHNT and CDR2 is YYREEE (reference sequence).

This clonotype has ten or more counts. The chain employs TRBV5-6 and TRBJ2-5; D call uncertain. This CDR3 region has 13 residues. V lost 0 bases and J lost 4, with 7 bases in between. The germline gives CDR1 SGHDT, CDR2 YYEEEE. DNA of the CDR3: TGTGCCAGCAGCTTGGCCGGTGTAGAGACCCAGTACTTC. Translating it yields CASSLAGVETQYF.

This clonotype came up once. J is TRBJ2-1 and V is TRBV7-2, with 8 positions matching TRBD2. Germline V gene sequence: CDR1 SGHTA, CDR2 FQGNSA. CDR3 length: 15 amino acids. Losses at the gene ends were 5 bases for V and 7 bases for J; bases not matched to a gene: 10. DNA of the CDR3: TGTGCCAGCAGCATTTTTAGCGGGAACGGGAATGAGCAGTTCTTC. Protein: CASSIFSGNGNEQFF. The variable domain in full, with the rest retrieved from reference TRBV7-2 and TRBJ2-1, is GAGVSQSPSNKVTEKGKDVELRCDPISGHTALYWYRQSLGQGLEFLIYFQGNSAPDKSGLPSDRFSAERTGGSVSTLTIQRTQQEDSAVYLCASSIFSGNGNEQFFGPGTRLTVL.

This clonotype was picked up a small number of times. The chain is built from TRBV20-1 and TRBJ1-2; TRBD1 aligns across 10 bases. J lost 0 bases, V lost 6 bases, and 7 bases had no gene match. This CDR3 spans 15 amino acids. Germline V CDR1 and CDR2: DFQATT, SNEGSKA (reference sequence). DNA for the CDR3: TGCAGTGCCCCCGGGACAGGGGAGACTAACTATGGCTACACCTTC. Translation gives CSAPGTGETNYGYTF.

This clonotype was observed at least ten times. The rearrangement links TRBV29-1 to TRBJ2-3, with 7 positions matching TRBD2. Germline-derived CDR1 and CDR2 are SQVTM and ANQGSEA. V lost 8 bases, J lost 3 bases, and 8 bases stayed unmatched. The CDR3 runs to 13 residues. The CDR3 nucleotides read TGCAGCACAGCGGGATTGGGGACAGATACGCAGTATTTT. Amino acid sequence: CSTAGLGTDTQYF.

The V gene is TRBV21-1, the J gene TRBJ2-5; the table's D call, TRBD2, has no DNA check behind it. TRBV21-1 is a pseudogene segment. The CDR3 consists of 18 residues. CDR3 sequence reads: CASSKMRRAPMLGETQYF. The CDR3 DNA reads as TGTGCCAGCAGCAAAATGAGGAGGGCCCCGATGCTCGGGGAGACCCAGTACTTC.

The genes are TRBV18 and TRBJ2-7; 10 positions agree with TRBD2. Germline V CDR1 and CDR2: KGHSH, LQKENI. The trim removed 1 base at V and 2 bases at J, leaving 17 bases unmatched. The CDR3 spans 20 residues. The CDR3 region is CASSPRWQGLAGESPYEQYF. CDR3 nucleotide sequence: TGTGCCAGCTCACCACGGTGGCAAGGCCTAGCGGGAGAAAGCCCCTACGAGCAGTACTTC.

The rearrangement uses TRBV29-1 and TRBJ1-2; D gene uncertain. V dropped 4 bases and J dropped 13 bases, with 10 bases sitting between them. The CDR3 consists of 9 residues. In germline, CDR1 is SQVTM, CDR2 ANQGSEA. The CDR3 here is CSVGAAFTF. CDR3 in DNA: TGCAGCGTTGGAGCAGCGTTCACCTTC. Using reference TRBV29-1 and TRBJ1-2 for the parts outside the CDR3, the full variable domain is SAVISQKPSRDICQRGTSLTIQCQVDSQVTMMFWYRQQPGQSLTLIATANQGSEATYESGFVIDKFPISRPNLTFSTLTVSNMSPEDSSIYLCSVGAAFTFGSGTRLTVV.

The chain couples TRBV28 to TRBJ2-1, with TRBD2 matching over 14 bases. The V gene's germline CDR1 is MDHEN and CDR2 SYDVKM. The CDR3 covers 20 residues. With 4 bases clipped from V and 4 bases from J, the junction kept 15 bases outside the gene matches. In nucleotides, the CDR3 is TGTGCCAGCAGTTACCCCCCGGGACTAGCGGGAGACCCGGCGTACAATGAGCAGTTCTTC. It specifies CASSYPPGLAGDPAYNEQFF.

The V and J genes are TRBV4-2 and TRBJ2-7; 8 nucleotides agree with TRBD2. The V gene's germline CDR1 is LGHNA and CDR2 YNFKEQ. Trimming at V came to 0 bases and at J to 2 bases, leaving 3 bases not matched to a gene. The CDR3 has 15 amino acids. DNA of the CDR3: TGTGCCAGCAGCCAAGATAGGGGACTAGCCTACGAGCAGTACTTC. This codes for CASSQDRGLAYEQYF.

The chain has TRBV5-1 and TRBJ2-3; D is possibly TRBD1 or TRBD2 (5 bases each). The CDR3 totals 15 residues. Per the germline V gene, CDR1 is SGHRS and CDR2 is YFSETQ. V gave up 4 bases and J gave up 2 bases, with 14 bases separating them. The CDR3 DNA is TGCGCCAGCAGCCGGGACGCAGTACTCACAGATACGCAGTATTTT. Its protein product is CASSRDAVLTDTQYF. The whole variable domain, remainder taken from reference TRBV5-1 and TRBJ2-3, is KAGVTQTPRYLIKTRGQQVTLSCSPISGHRSVSWYQQTPGQGLQFLFEYFSETQRNKGNFPGRFSGRQFSNSRSEMNVSTLELGDSALYLCASSRDAVLTDTQYFGPGTRLTVL.

This clonotype was recorded a few times. The rearrangement links TRBV4-2 to TRBJ2-2; TRBD1 is a possible D gene (5 bases). Per germline, CDR1 LGHNA and CDR2 YNFKEQ. The CDR3 length is 15 residues. V dropped 6 bases and J dropped 3 bases, with 14 bases sitting between them. The CDR3 nucleotides are TGTGCCAGCAGTCTGAACAGGCTCGACACCGGGGAGCTGTTTTTT. This translates into CASSLNRLDTGELFF.

This clonotype was detected a few times. The chain recombines TRBV9 with TRBJ2-7; 8 bases are a match to TRBD1. J lost 3 bases, V lost 0 bases, and 5 bases had no gene match. Per the germline V gene, CDR1 is SGDLS and CDR2 is YYNGEE. The CDR3 covers 15 residues. The DNA of the CDR3 is TGTGCCAGCAGCGTAGCCCCAGGACAGGGCTACGAGCAGTACTTC. Translation: CASSVAPGQGYEQYF.

This clonotype was seen a few times. The CDR3 sequence: CAISGYGLAEETQYF. The CDR3 DNA follows: TGTGCCATCAGTGGCTACGGACTAGCGGAAGAGACCCAGTACTTC. The chain carries TRBV10-3 and TRBJ2-5, with TRBD2 matching over 10 bases. Germline V gives CDR1 ENHRY, CDR2 SYGVKD. V lost 4 bases to trimming and J lost 3 bases; unmatched junction nucleotides: 5. The CDR3 length is 15 residues.

There are many counts of this clonotype. V and J are TRBV12-3 or TRBV12-4 and TRBJ2-1; D uncertain. Trimming removed 2 bases from V and 9 bases from J, with 11 bases in between. The CDR3 runs 13 residues. The CDR3 here is CASSLLFRSEQFF. CDR3 coding DNA: TGTGCCAGCAGTTTATTGTTTCGCAGTGAGCAGTTCTTC.